This TCR beta chain was sequenced during a study of blood T cell repertoires in COVID-19 (dated by TCRdb to the early 2020s). Regarding the research as a whole: The collaborator samples originated in the United States, Italy and Spain and spanned the acute and convalescent phases of COVID-19. The material from the prospective study consisted of cDNA or gDNA derived from T cells, B-cell-depleted T cells, or PBMCs. Subjects who had been exposed to COVID-19, were actively infected with it, or had recovered from it provided the deeply sampled blood TCRbeta repertoires that made up the dataset. The repertoires were released in a freely available public database meant as a resource for research on the immune response to SARS-CoV-2. The samples were drawn from two sources: the first 160 participants of the ongoing ImmuneRACE study, and 1,200 or so subjects contributed by 6 global collaborators. The sample metadata nearly always contained a de-identified subject ID, COVID-19 status, age in years and sex. Where available, HLA class I and class II types were obtained from metadata supplied by the sample provider rather than from assay-based typing.

Details on this clone: Its antigen is still unknown. It has no much larger one-base neighbor in the sample; base qualities were not kept.

The collaborating institutions used their own protocols to collect whole blood in K2EDTA tubes. For TCRbeta analysis, collaborators shipped samples as frozen whole blood, isolated PBMCs, or DNA extracted from either of those sample types. On the study overall, not on this receptor specifically: How much clinical and demographic metadata was included differed by source and by participant, and the metadata was provided uncurated.

The CDR3 runs 12 residues from the cysteine to the phenylalanine. Only the CDR3 portion is preserved as DNA: 36 bases, with reading frame beginning at the first base. CDR1 and CDR2 are drawn from the germline V gene (reference sequence): LGHDT, YNNKEL. Clipping removes 4 bases from V and 8 bases from J, with 4 as the unmatched junction base count. TCRbeta CDR3 regions were amplified from genomic DNA using the immunoSEQ Assay, a bias-controlled multiplex PCR. As for how the authors treated the data: Within the assay, amplification of reference gene primers was used to estimate how many nucleated cells each sample contained. Sequence reads were collapsed and filtered to measure the absolute abundance of every unique TCRbeta CDR3 rearrangement. For each sample, productive Simpson clonality was calculated by taking the square root of Simpson's diversity index across productive rearrangements. The clones in this table, taken by TCRdb from immuneACCESS, are in-frame only. Not every clone is retained; where verified, under half of the shortfall comes from an unresolved V gene, and the cause of the rest is unknown. From that table come the V and J calls and clone size; the DNA was used to work out D and trimming. The sample table contains some 99,000 clones; only one count was recorded for about nine tenths of them. The top ten clonotypes cover 0.95% to 1.3% of the sample.

The sample comprised peripheral blood. The rearranged chain carries TRBV3-1 (or the pseudogene TRBV3-2) and TRBJ2-7; a stretch of 8 junction bases matches TRBD1. The receptor was derived from a human donor in a cohort sampled during active COVID-19. The nucleotides are TGTGCCAGCAGCCCCAGGACAGGGCAGCAGTACTTC. The translation is CASSPRTGQQYF.